The rows below give T cell receptor beta chains drawn from one sample of a study of blood T cell repertoires in COVID-19. TCRdb keeps only in-frame clones here, not all; method: immunoSEQ multiplex PCR. The sample includes tens of thousands of clones, about 89% of them seen just once. The sequenced sample consisted of peripheral blood. The receptors here all came from a man aged 60-69 years with acute or convalescent COVID-19. Both conserved end residues are part of each CDR3. The order of the fields is clone size, CDR3 length, J gene, V gene, D gene, CDR3 protein, CDR3 DNA. The D gene is left open where the match is weak. Clone sizes are given selectively: once, few, many, or a class where the clone is expanded.

once 16 TRBJ1-2 TRBV7-2 NA CASSFLSVGRDYGYTF TGTGCCAGCAGCTTTCTCAGCGTCGGCAGGGACTATGGCTACACCTTC
few 16 TRBJ1-3 TRBV6-5 TRBD1 CASSSGQVSSGNTIYF TGTGCCAGCAGTTCCGGACAGGTTAGCTCTGGAAACACCATATATTTT
NA 16 TRBJ2-3 TRBV11-3 TRBD1 CASSSRTGSVADTQYF TGTGCCAGCAGCTCCCGGACAGGGAGTGTTGCAGATACGCAGTATTTT
NA 15 TRBJ1-1 TRBV5-1 TRBD1 CASSWTGGSDTEAFF TGCGCCAGCAGCTGGACAGGGGGCTCGGACACTGAAGCTTTCTTT
few 14 TRBJ1-6 TRBV6-1 NA CASSDGLQNSPLHF TGTGCCAGCAGTGATGGCCTACAGAATTCACCCCTCCACTTT
NA 14 TRBJ1-1 TRBV3-1/TRBV3-2 NA CASSFPGRGTEAFF TGTGCCAGCAGCTTCCCCGGTAGGGGTACTGAAGCTTTCTTT
NA 15 TRBJ1-2 TRBV10-3 TRBD1 CAISTGVRLEYGYTF TGTGCCATCAGCACAGGGGTCCGCCTCGAGTATGGCTACACCTTC
NA 12 TRBJ1-1 TRBV3-1/TRBV3-2 NA CASSRVDTEAFF TGTGCCAGCAGCCGAGTGGACACTGAAGCTTTCTTT
NA 16 TRBJ2-1 TRBV7-9 TRBD2 CASRLDGTSGDNEQFF TGTGCCAGCAGGTTAGACGGGACTAGCGGGGACAATGAGCAGTTCTTC
few 15 TRBJ2-2 TRBV9 NA CASSVAGRNTGELFF TGTGCCAGCAGCGTTGCGGGTCGGAACACCGGGGAGCTGTTTTTT
NA 13 TRBJ1-6 TRBV2 NA CASSSDSNSPLHF TGTGCCAGCAGCTCCGACAGTAATTCACCCCTCCACTTT
few 14 TRBJ1-2 TRBV19 NA CASSIKGDIEGYTF TGTGCCAGTAGTATAAAAGGGGATATCGAGGGCTACACCTTC
NA 16 TRBJ1-6 TRBV12-5 TRBD1 CASGLGTGGNNSPLHF TGTGCTAGTGGTTTGGGGACAGGGGGGAATAATTCACCCCTCCACTTT
once 14 TRBJ1-2 TRBV6-5 TRBD1 CASSYSTGGGGYTF TGTGCCAGCAGTTACTCGACAGGGGGTGGTGGCTACACCTTC
NA 17 TRBJ1-3 TRBV5-1 NA CASSLVSPGVGGNTIYF TGCGCCAGCAGCTTGGTATCGCCAGGGGTGGGCGGAAACACCATATATTTT
NA 13 TRBJ2-7 TRBV14 NA CASSPPTGYEQYF TGTGCCAGCAGCCCACCGACAGGCTACGAGCAGTACTTC
NA 15 TRBJ1-1 TRBV5-1 NA CASRLTVLMNTEAFF TGCGCCAGCAGGCTGACAGTCCTAATGAACACTGAAGCTTTCTTT
medium-sized 14 TRBJ1-1 TRBV11-1 TRBD1 CASSADRGITEAFF TGTGCCAGCAGCGCAGACAGGGGAATTACTGAAGCTTTCTTT
NA 17 TRBJ2-3 TRBV24-1 TRBD1 CATSDPTGGAGTDTQYF TGTGCCACCAGTGATCCCACAGGGGGCGCTGGCACAGATACGCAGTATTTT
NA 15 TRBJ2-7 TRBV11-2 TRBD2 CASSSGRVGAYEQYF TGTGCCAGCAGCTCCGGGAGGGTGGGGGCCTACGAGCAGTACTTC
NA 18 TRBJ1-4 TRBV2 NA CASPPRDTQKRANEKLFF TGTGCCAGCCCTCCCCGGGACACACAGAAAAGGGCTAATGAAAAACTGTTTTTT
NA 13 TRBJ1-5 TRBV18 NA CASSPSGNQPQHF TGTGCCAGCTCACCATCGGGGAATCAGCCCCAGCATTTT
NA 12 TRBJ1-6 TRBV20-1 NA CSASGRDSPLHF TGCAGTGCTAGTGGACGGGATTCACCCCTCCACTTT
NA 14 TRBJ1-1 TRBV19 NA CASSIQQGNTEAFF TGTGCCAGTAGTATACAACAGGGTAACACTGAAGCTTTCTTT
NA 13 TRBJ1-1 TRBV5-1 NA CASSLGGDTEAFF TGCGCCAGCAGCTTGGGAGGTGACACTGAAGCTTTCTTT
NA 14 TRBJ1-4 TRBV5-1 TRBD1 CASSRSGTEEKLFF TGCGCCAGCAGCAGATCCGGGACAGAAGAAAAACTGTTTTTT
NA 13 TRBJ1-1 TRBV7-2 NA CASSFTGNTEAFF TGTGCCAGCAGCTTTACAGGGAACACTGAAGCTTTCTTT
NA 14 TRBJ1-4 TRBV9 TRBD1 CASSVGTDNEKLFF TGTGCCAGCAGCGTGGGGACAGATAATGAAAAACTGTTTTTT
NA 15 TRBJ2-5 TRBV9 NA CASSASGGYQETQYF TGTGCCAGCAGCGCTTCGGGGGGCTACCAAGAGACCCAGTACTTC
NA 13 TRBJ2-3 TRBV7-9 NA CASSSWRTDTQYF TGTGCCAGCAGCTCGTGGAGGACAGATACGCAGTATTTT
NA 16 TRBJ1-6 TRBV19 TRBD1 CASSIGPGQYNSPLHF TGTGCCAGTAGTATAGGTCCGGGACAGTATAATTCACCCCTCCACTTT
once 17 TRBJ1-1 TRBV19 TRBD1 CASHDPGQGGMNTEAFF TGTGCCAGCCACGATCCGGGACAGGGTGGGATGAACACTGAAGCTTTCTTT
NA 10 TRBJ1-1 TRBV30 NA CAGGRTEAFF TGTGCCGGAGGACGAACTGAAGCTTTCTTT
once 13 TRBJ2-7 TRBV12-3/TRBV12-4 TRBD2 CASSLLAGGEQYF TGTGCCAGCAGCCTCCTAGCGGGGGGAGAGCAGTACTTC
NA 17 TRBJ2-2 TRBV19 NA CASRKYQGNRNTGELFF TGTGCCAGTAGGAAATACCAGGGAAACCGGAACACCGGGGAGCTGTTTTTT
NA 18 TRBJ2-6 TRBV5-1 NA CASSLVWGTGSGANVLTF TGCGCCAGCAGCTTGGTATGGGGGACTGGCTCTGGGGCCAACGTCCTGACTTTC
NA 13 TRBJ2-5 TRBV5-5 NA CASSLGRDKTQYF TGTGCCAGCAGCTTAGGCAGGGATAAGACCCAGTACTTC
NA 14 TRBJ1-2 TRBV7-2 NA CASSPRDSNYGYTF TGTGCCAGCAGCCCGAGGGATTCAAACTATGGCTACACCTTC
NA 13 TRBJ1-5 TRBV6-2/TRBV6-3 NA CASSYYGGQPQHF TGTGCCAGCAGTTACTACGGCGGTCAGCCCCAGCATTTT
NA 16 TRBJ1-1 TRBV9 NA CASSVALRDSDTEAFF TGTGCCAGCAGCGTAGCTCTCCGAGACAGCGACACTGAAGCTTTCTTT
NA 14 TRBJ1-2 TRBV9 NA CASSVEGAPYGYTF TGTGCCAGCAGCGTAGAAGGGGCACCCTATGGCTACACCTTC
NA 16 TRBJ2-4 TRBV30 TRBD2 CAWSLPGLAGGNIQYF TGTGCCTGGAGCTTACCGGGACTAGCGGGGGGAAACATTCAGTACTTC
NA 15 TRBJ2-7 TRBV5-1 NA CARDPRPGLPYEQYF TGCGCCAGAGACCCCAGACCGGGACTGCCCTACGAGCAGTACTTC
NA 13 TRBJ2-7 TRBV19 TRBD1 CASSITGGGEQYF TGTGCCAGTAGTATAACAGGGGGAGGCGAGCAGTACTTC
NA 15 TRBJ2-3 TRBV5-4 NA CASSLAREATDTQYF TGTGCCAGCAGCTTGGCCAGGGAAGCAACAGATACGCAGTATTTT
NA 14 TRBJ2-7 TRBV6-5 TRBD1 CATRTGLNFYEQYF TGTGCCACACGGACAGGGTTGAACTTCTACGAGCAGTACTTC
NA 14 TRBJ1-6 TRBV6-5 TRBD1 CASRRDSYNSPLHF TGTGCCAGCAGAAGGGACAGTTATAATTCACCCCTCCACTTT
NA 14 TRBJ2-1 TRBV9 NA CASSTTSGYNEQFF TGTGCCAGCAGCACGACTAGTGGCTACAATGAGCAGTTCTTC
NA 15 TRBJ1-6 TRBV9 NA CASSVESSYNSPLHF TGTGCCAGCAGCGTAGAGAGCTCCTATAATTCACCCCTCCACTTT